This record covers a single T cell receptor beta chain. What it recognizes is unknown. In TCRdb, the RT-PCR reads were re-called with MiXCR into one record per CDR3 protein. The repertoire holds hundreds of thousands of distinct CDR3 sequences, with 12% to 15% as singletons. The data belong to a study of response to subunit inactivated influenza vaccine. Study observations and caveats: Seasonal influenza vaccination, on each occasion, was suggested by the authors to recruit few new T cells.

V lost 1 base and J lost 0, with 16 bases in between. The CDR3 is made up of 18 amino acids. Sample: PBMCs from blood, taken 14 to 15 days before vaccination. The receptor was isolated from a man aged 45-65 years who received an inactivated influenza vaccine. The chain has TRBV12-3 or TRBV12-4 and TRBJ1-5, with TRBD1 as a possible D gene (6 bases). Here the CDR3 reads CASSLVLYRVISNQPQHF. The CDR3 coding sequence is TGTGCCAGCAGTTTAGTCTTGTACAGGGTAATTAGCAATCAGCCCCAGCATTTT.